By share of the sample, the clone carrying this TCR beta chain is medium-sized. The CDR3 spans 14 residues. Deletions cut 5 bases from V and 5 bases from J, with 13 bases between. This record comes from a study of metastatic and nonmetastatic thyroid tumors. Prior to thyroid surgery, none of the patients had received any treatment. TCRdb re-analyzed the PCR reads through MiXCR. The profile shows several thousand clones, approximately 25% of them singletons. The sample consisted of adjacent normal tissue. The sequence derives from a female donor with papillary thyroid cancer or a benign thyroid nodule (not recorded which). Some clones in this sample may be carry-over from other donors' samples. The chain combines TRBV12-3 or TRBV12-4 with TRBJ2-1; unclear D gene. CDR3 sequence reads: CASSPRPGNNEQFF. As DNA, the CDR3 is TGTGCCAGCAGTCCCCGGCCGGGTAACAATGAGCAGTTCTTC.